This TCR beta chain was profiled in a study of T cell responses to AZD1222 COVID-19 vaccine. As for this clone: Its target is unknown.

V was trimmed by 0 bases and J by 4 bases, leaving 24 bases between them. CDR1 is LGHNA and CDR2 is YSLEER in the germline V gene. This CDR3 region has 19 residues. Profiled with immunoSEQ multiplex PCR; TCRdb holds only in-frame clones, not every one. The sample consists of over 100,000 clones, 84% of them appearing once. The study's findings and limits: As reported, nearly half of all spike-specific TCRs target variant regions that are unmutated. Scientists sampled the repertoires only once the peak T cell response had passed. Seropositive AZD1222 recipients at baseline numbered only five or six. White British donors predominated, females outnumbered males, and clonal diversity was possibly underestimated.

This rearrangement joins TRBV4-3 to TRBJ1-2, with D unclear. The source is an adult in good health. Sample: peripheral blood, taken on day 0 of AZD1222 vaccination. CDR3 sequence (DNA): TGCGCCAGCAGCCAAGACCTCCCCTCCGTGGGAGGCGGAGGCTATGGCTACACCTTC. Amino acids: CASSQDLPSVGGGGYGYTF.